The 20 T cell receptor beta chains in this list originate from one sample, sequenced in a study of blood T cell repertoires in COVID-19. Assay used: immunoSEQ multiplex PCR; TCRdb lists only in-frame clones, some missing. The sample comprises around 98,000 clones, 70% to 85% of which are singletons, and under 13% rests with the top ten. The sequenced material came from peripheral blood. The receptors shown here come from a man aged 65 to 79 with active or convalescent COVID-19.

In this sample, this clone turned up a few times. The V call is TRBV5-8, the J call TRBJ1-2, with D tentatively TRBD1 (5 bases). The germline gives CDR1 SGHTS, CDR2 YDEGEE. The CDR3 spans 13 residues. V lost 1 base to trimming and J lost 7 bases, with 11 bases between them. The CDR3 reads CASSLWGLTGYTF. CDR3 DNA: TGTGCCAGCAGCTTGTGGGGACTGACTGGCTACACCTTC.

Points on this clone: One end of the junction varies from germline; a read error may be responsible. The V gene is TRBV7-7, the J gene TRBJ2-3, with 11 bases lining up with TRBD2. Looked up from germline, CDR1 is SSHAT and CDR2 is FNYEAQ (reference sequence). The CDR3 totals 14 residues. CDR3 in amino acids: CASSSGLAADTQYF. The CDR3 DNA is TGTGCTAGCAGCTCGGGACTAGCGGCAGATACGCAGTATTTT. Full variable domain (rest looked up from reference TRBV7-7 and TRBJ2-3): GAGVSQSPRYKVTKRGQDVTLRCDPISSHATLYWYQQALGQGPEFLTYFNYEAQPDKSGLPSDRFSAERPEGSISTLTIQRTEQRDSAMYRCASSSGLAADTQYFGPGTRLTVL.

The CDR3 coding sequence is TGTGCCACCAGCAGAGCCGGGACTAGCGGGAATGAGCAGTTCTTC. Amino acids: CATSRAGTSGNEQFF. The rearrangement links TRBV15 to TRBJ2-1; 12 nucleotides align to TRBD2. The CDR3 length is 15 residues. The ends lost 1 base at V and 7 bases at J; junction bases unmatched: 2. The germline V gene encodes CDR1 LNHNV and CDR2 YYDKDF (reference sequence). The entire variable domain, with the rest obtained from reference TRBV15 and TRBJ2-1, is as follows: DAMVIQNPRYQVTQFGKPVTLSCSQTLNHNVMYWYQQKSSQAPKLLFHYYDKDFNNEADTPDNFQSRRPNTSFCFLDIRSPGLGDTAMYLCATSRAGTSGNEQFFGPGTRLTVL.

In this sample, this clone turned up a few times. The chain joins TRBV5-4 to TRBJ1-2; 8 bases align to TRBD1. Germline loops: CDR1 SGHNT, CDR2 YYREEE (reference sequence). This CDR3 has 16 residues. Losses at the gene ends were 4 bases for V and 7 bases for J; bases not matched to a gene: 15. CDR3 loop: CASSPTSWTGSFGYTF. The CDR3, as DNA: TGTGCCAGCAGCCCTACCTCCTGGACAGGGAGTTTTGGCTACACCTTC.

The J gene is TRBJ1-2, the V gene TRBV24-1; 7 bases align to TRBD1. With 2 bases clipped from V and 5 bases from J, the junction kept 4 bases outside the gene matches. CDR3 length: 14 amino acids. CDR1 is KGHDR, CDR2 SFDVKD, per germline. Here the CDR3 reads CATSDSDRVYGYTF. The DNA for the CDR3 is TGTGCCACCAGTGATTCTGACAGGGTGTATGGCTACACCTTC.

The chain links TRBV7-9 to TRBJ2-3; 8 bases match TRBD1. V gave up 2 bases and J gave up 4 bases; unmatched junction bases: 14. The CDR3 loop spans 18 amino acids. CDR1 and CDR2 from the germline V gene are SEHNR and FQNEAQ (reference sequence). The CDR3 DNA reads TGTGCCAGCAGCTTAATGGTAGGGACAGGCCTAGTCCCAGATACGCAGTATTTT. Encoded protein: CASSLMVGTGLVPDTQYF.

This clone came up many times. V gene TRBV3-1 (or the pseudogene TRBV3-2) combines with J gene TRBJ2-1; 8 nucleotides agree with TRBD2. J was trimmed by 9 bases and V by 0 bases; bases with no gene match: 10. CDR1 and CDR2 (germline): LGHDT, YNNKEL (reference sequence). The CDR3 has 16 residues. The CDR3 DNA sequence: TGTGCCAGCAGCCAAGACGGTAGCGGGGCCCCCTTTGAGCAGTTCTTC. As protein: CASSQDGSGAPFEQFF.

The V call is TRBV3-1 (or the pseudogene TRBV3-2), the J call TRBJ2-1, with D possibly being TRBD2 (5 bases). V shed 5 bases and J shed 6 bases, with 11 bases lying between them. Germline-derived CDR1 and CDR2 are LGHDT and YNNKEL (reference sequence). The CDR3 has 13 residues. CDR3 in amino acids: CASSFIGGNEQFF. In DNA form, the CDR3 reads TGTGCCAGCAGCTTTATCGGAGGCAATGAGCAGTTCTTC.

The chain is built from TRBV30 and TRBJ1-6; tentative D call: TRBD1 (6 bases). Germline CDR1 reads GTSNPN; CDR2 reads SVGIG (reference sequence). V was cut by 0 bases and J by 3 bases, with 6 bases left in between. This CDR3 spans 14 amino acids. This CDR3 reads CAWSVQGYNSPLHF. CDR3 DNA: TGTGCCTGGAGTGTACAGGGCTATAATTCACCCCTCCACTTT.

The chain employs TRBV3-1 (or the pseudogene TRBV3-2) and TRBJ2-1; TRBD2 might be the D (5 bases). The germline CDR1 and CDR2 sequences are LGHDT and YNNKEL (reference sequence). The V and J ends lost 4 bases and 0 bases respectively, with 7 bases between them. The CDR3 sequence is 14 residues long. The CDR3 nucleotides are TGTGCCAGCAGCCTGGGGAGCTCCTACAATGAGCAGTTCTTC. This translates into CASSLGSSYNEQFF.

This chain connects TRBV18 to TRBJ2-7; 9 bases align to TRBD1. Germline-derived CDR1 and CDR2 are KGHSH and LQKENI. J lost 5 bases, V lost 3 bases, and 5 bases had no gene match. CDR3 size: 14 residues. The chain's CDR3 is CASSPTGGRDEQYF. CDR3 in DNA: TGTGCCAGCTCACCCACAGGGGGCCGCGACGAGCAGTACTTC.

V and J are TRBV11-3 and TRBJ1-2; D ambiguous. The CDR3 extends over 13 amino acids. Germline V gene sequence: CDR1 SGHNT, CDR2 YENEEA. Trimming left V 3 bases short and J 8 bases short, with 13 bases between. The CDR3 DNA sequence: TGTGCCAGCAGCTTTGCGGGGTCCCGGGGCTACACCTTC. Encoded protein: CASSFAGSRGYTF.

The CDR3 DNA follows: TGTGCCAGCAGCCAAGTGAGACAGGGTGATGGCTACACCTTC. Translated, it gives CASSQVRQGDGYTF. This chain links TRBV3-1 (or the pseudogene TRBV3-2) with TRBJ1-2; 7 bases are a match to TRBD1. The length of the CDR3 is 14 residues. CDR1 LGHDT and CDR2 YNNKEL come from the germline V gene (reference sequence). V lost 1 base, J lost 6 bases, and 5 bases stayed unmatched.

J is TRBJ2-7 and V is TRBV7-2; possible D gene TRBD1, 5 bases. Germline V gives CDR1 SGHTA, CDR2 FQGNSA. The CDR3 runs to 14 residues. Trimming left V 1 base short and J 2 bases short, with 9 bases between. CDR3 in DNA: TGTGCCAGCAGCTTAGTCAGGGCCACCTACGAGCAGTACTTC. It codes for CASSLVRATYEQYF.

The chain combines TRBV7-9 with TRBJ1-3; 7 bases match TRBD1. CDR3 length: 14 residues. Germline CDR1 is SEHNR and CDR2 is FQNEAQ (reference sequence). V shed 3 bases and J 7 bases; nucleotides not matched to a gene: 6. This chain's CDR3 is CASSFDREWNTIYF. CDR3 in DNA: TGTGCCAGCAGCTTTGACAGGGAATGGAACACCATATATTTT.

The V and J genes are TRBV6-6 and TRBJ2-7, with D perhaps matching TRBD1 (5 bases). The CDR3 is made up of 15 amino acids. Germline CDR1 reads MNHNY; CDR2 reads SVGAGI (reference sequence). The V and J ends lost 7 bases and 2 bases respectively, with 18 bases between them. CDR3 DNA sequence: TGTGCCAGCACCTCAAGCCCTGGGGCTACCTACGAGCAGTACTTC. Its translation: CASTSSPGATYEQYF.

This chain links TRBV20-1 with TRBJ1-2; 8 nucleotides line up with TRBD1. CDR3 length: 16 amino acids. Trimming cost V 3 bases and J 4 bases; bases outside gene matches: 13. CDR1 is DFQATT, CDR2 SNEGSKA, per germline (reference sequence). The CDR3 protein is CSASRSGGELSYGYTF. The CDR3, as DNA: TGCAGTGCTAGTCGGTCAGGGGGCGAACTAAGCTATGGCTACACCTTC.

This clone appeared a single time. This chain uses TRBV12-3 or TRBV12-4 with TRBJ2-7, with 13 nucleotides matching TRBD2. V lost 8 bases and J lost 2; bases outside the gene matches: 0. The CDR3 sequence is 13 residues long. CDR3 loop: CASGTSGTYEQYF. Here the CDR3 DNA reads TGTGCCAGCGGGACTAGCGGGACCTACGAGCAGTACTTC.

The chain joins TRBV4-2 to TRBJ2-2; 10 positions agree with TRBD2. This CDR3 is 17 amino acids long. Trimming took 2 bases from V and 6 from J; bases not matched to a gene: 9. Per germline, CDR1 LGHNA and CDR2 YNFKEQ. The CDR3 protein is CASSQRLAGGNSGELFF. CDR3 coding DNA: TGTGCCAGCAGCCAACGATTAGCGGGGGGTAACTCCGGGGAGCTGTTTTTT.

Written as DNA, the CDR3 is TGCGCCAGCAGTCACCGAGGGGGCAGCGGGGAGCTGTTTTTT. Residues: CASSHRGGSGELFF. This sequence joins TRBV10-1 and TRBJ2-2; 7 nucleotides agree with TRBD1. Germline values: CDR1 WNHNN, CDR2 SYGVQD (reference sequence). The junction had 7 bases not matched to a gene; V was cut back by 5 bases and J by 7 bases. The CDR3 spans 14 residues.